A single sample gave rise to the 8 T cell receptor beta chains below, sequenced in a study of T-cell memory formation after mild COVID-19. TCRdb re-analysed the 5' RACE reads in MiXCR, keeping a single row per CDR3 protein. The top ten clones hold 20% to 25% of a sample with around 390,000 distinct CDR3 sequences, approximately 15% of them seen once. The specimen sequenced was PBMCs or a T cell subset sorted from them (not recorded which). These receptors originate from a man aged 18-30 years who had mild COVID-19 (a few samples of this study predate the infection). Cell type and time point are not known.

This chain links TRBV7-2 with TRBJ2-3, with unresolved D. Trimming cost V 5 bases and J 0 bases, with 15 bases left between them. The CDR3 is 16 amino acids. Germline V gives CDR1 SGHTA, CDR2 FQGNSA. CDR3: CASSRWDSRSTDTQYF. The CDR3 coding sequence is TGTGCCAGCAGCCGTTGGGATAGCCGGAGCACAGATACGCAGTATTTT.

This clonotype was found a few times. The chain joins TRBV7-9 to TRBJ2-7; D gene unclear. Germline assignment: CDR1 SEHNR and CDR2 FQNEAQ (reference sequence). The CDR3 extends over 12 amino acids. The V gene lost 2 bases and the J gene lost 4 bases, with 6 bases spanning the gap. The CDR3 DNA reads as TGTGCCAGCAGCTTAATCCCATACGAGCAGTACTTC. It codes for CASSLIPYEQYF.

The V call is TRBV4-3, the J call TRBJ2-2; 7 bases are shared with TRBD2. Germline CDR1 LGHNA, CDR2 YSLEER. This CDR3 has 14 residues. Trimming took 3 bases from V and 6 from J; bases not matched to a gene: 4. The CDR3 bases are TGCGCCAGCAGCCAGGAACGGGGGGCCGGGGAGCTGTTTTTT. Protein sequence: CASSQERGAGELFF.

This clonotype showed up just a few times. The chain carries TRBV7-9 and TRBJ2-6; 9 bases fit TRBD1. This CDR3 has 21 residues. Trimming cost V 5 bases and J 0 bases; bases outside gene matches: 17. Germline CDR1 reads SEHNR; CDR2 reads FQNEAQ (reference sequence). CDR3 in DNA: TGTGCCAGCAGCCTCCGTCCCACCGGGACAGGGAATCCCTCTGGGGCCAACGTCCTGACTTTC. Protein sequence: CASSLRPTGTGNPSGANVLTF.

This clonotype was seen a few times. The chain couples TRBV12-3 or TRBV12-4 to TRBJ2-7; 8 nucleotides align to TRBD1. This CDR3 region has 13 residues. After removal of 6 bases from V and 6 bases from J, the junction contained 7 bases not matched to a gene. The CDR3 DNA reads as TGTGCCAGCAGCTATACAGGGGGTGGCGAGCAGTACTTC. Its translation is CASSYTGGGEQYF.

This clonotype was found a few times. The V gene is TRBV4-2, the J gene TRBJ1-6, with D possibly being TRBD1 (6 bases). Germline V gene lookup returns CDR1 LGHNA and CDR2 YNFKEQ. CDR3 size: 17 residues. Trimming removed 0 bases from V and 8 bases from J, with 17 bases in between. The CDR3 spells CASSQDGGGVGDSPLHF. CDR3 coding DNA: TGTGCCAGCAGCCAAGATGGGGGCGGGGTGGGAGATTCACCCCTCCACTTT.

This clonotype was seen more than once but under ten times. J is TRBJ2-7 and V is TRBV28; D is unresolved. The CDR3 spans 14 residues. Germline-derived CDR1 and CDR2 are MDHEN and SYDVKM. V lost 4 bases to trimming and J lost 4 bases, with 14 bases between them. The DNA of the CDR3 is TGTGCCAGCAGTTCACCCGGACGGGCTTACGAGCAGTACGTC. Translating it yields CASSSPGRAYEQYV.

This clonotype has ten or more counts. This chain connects TRBV20-1 to TRBJ2-1; tentatively, D is TRBD2 (6 bases). The germline V gene has CDR1 DFQATT and CDR2 SNEGSKA (reference sequence). Between the trimmed V and J ends, which lost 0 bases and 4 bases, there was a span of 16 bases. This CDR3 comprises 16 residues. The CDR3: CSARDYKRATYNEQFF. CDR3 DNA sequence: TGCAGTGCTAGAGATTATAAGCGGGCTACTTACAATGAGCAGTTCTTC.